These T cell receptor beta chains were read from a single sample in a study of glioma-infiltrating T cells. TCRdb itself ran the multiplex PCR reads through MiXCR, one entry per CDR3 protein. There are 35,000 to 45,000 distinct CDR3 sequences in the sample; 20% to 25% occur only once, and less than 7% lies in the top ten. The sample consisted of glioma tissue, nonneoplastic brain tissue, or PBMCs (not recorded which). Source of these receptors: a human donor with low-grade glioma or glioblastoma, undergoing nonglioma brain surgery, or in good health (not recorded which). Both conserved end residues are part of each CDR3. D genes are given only for firm matches. Part of the rows lack a size; the others show once, few, many or a class for expanded clones.

many	TRBV2	TRBJ2-3	NA	CASSPARGADTQYF	TGTGCCAGCAGCCCGGCTAGGGGAGCTGATACGCAGTATTTT
NA	TRBV11-2	TRBJ2-3	NA	CASSLEGQGKDTQYF	TGTGCCAGCAGTCTAGAGGGCCAGGGCAAAGATACGCAGTATTTT
NA	TRBV4-1	TRBJ2-2	NA	CASSQPALEATGELFF	TGCGCCAGCAGCCAACCGGCACTAGAGGCCACCGGGGAGCTGTTTTTT
many	TRBV19	TRBJ1-1	NA	CASSLGGTTEAFF	TGTGCCAGTAGTCTCGGTGGAACCACTGAAGCTTTCTTT
many	TRBV7-9	TRBJ1-2	TRBD1	CASSSSGGDGYGYTF	TGTGCCAGCAGCAGCTCAGGGGGCGACGGCTATGGCTACACCTTC
many	TRBV4-1	TRBJ1-4	NA	CASSRTLREKLFF	TGCGCCAGCAGCCGGACCCTTAGGGAAAAACTGTTTTTT
many	TRBV7-2	TRBJ2-1	NA	CASRGLSGNEQFF	TGTGCCAGCAGAGGCCTATCGGGTAATGAGCAGTTCTTC
NA	TRBV18	TRBJ2-7	NA	CASSPPSYEQYF	TGTGCCAGCTCACCCCCCTCCTACGAGCAGTACTTC
many	TRBV7-8	TRBJ2-5	NA	CASSFSHSETQYF	TGTGCCAGCAGCTTTAGCCACTCGGAGACCCAGTACTTC
NA	TRBV5-6	TRBJ2-1	NA	CASSLIGTYNEQFF	TGTGCCAGCAGCCTAATCGGGACTTACAATGAGCAGTTCTTC
many	TRBV28	TRBJ1-6	NA	CASSSRQTNSPLHF	TGTGCCAGCAGTTCCAGACAGACTAATTCACCCCTCCACTTT
many	TRBV4-3	TRBJ2-1	NA	CASSQGRTGNNEQFF	TGCGCCAGCAGCCAGGGGCGGACCGGGAACAATGAGCAGTTCTTC
few	TRBV10-2	TRBJ2-7	TRBD1	CASSPKQGSAYEQYF	TGCGCCAGCAGCCCAAAACAGGGGAGTGCCTACGAGCAGTACTTC
NA	TRBV6-6	TRBJ2-2	NA	CASSYPTSAGGRNTGELFF	TGTGCCAGCAGTTACCCCACCTCCGCCGGGGGGCGGAACACCGGGGAGCTGTTTTTT
many	TRBV7-6	TRBJ1-1	NA	CASSLDTNTEAFF	TGTGCCAGCAGCTTAGATACAAACACTGAAGCTTTCTTT